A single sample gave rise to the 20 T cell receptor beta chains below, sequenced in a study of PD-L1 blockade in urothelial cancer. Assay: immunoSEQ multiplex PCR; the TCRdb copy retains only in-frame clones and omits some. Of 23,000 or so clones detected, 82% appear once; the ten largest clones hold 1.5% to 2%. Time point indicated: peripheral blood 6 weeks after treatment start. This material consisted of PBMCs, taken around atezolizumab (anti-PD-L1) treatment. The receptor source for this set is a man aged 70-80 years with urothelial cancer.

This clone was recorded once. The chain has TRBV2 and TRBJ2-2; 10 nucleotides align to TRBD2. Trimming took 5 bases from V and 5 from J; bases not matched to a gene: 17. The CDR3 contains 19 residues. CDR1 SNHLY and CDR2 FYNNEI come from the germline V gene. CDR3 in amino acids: CASSHPASGSDGRTGELFF. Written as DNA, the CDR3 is TGTGCCAGCAGTCACCCGGCTAGCGGGAGCGATGGAAGGACCGGGGAGCTGTTTTTT.

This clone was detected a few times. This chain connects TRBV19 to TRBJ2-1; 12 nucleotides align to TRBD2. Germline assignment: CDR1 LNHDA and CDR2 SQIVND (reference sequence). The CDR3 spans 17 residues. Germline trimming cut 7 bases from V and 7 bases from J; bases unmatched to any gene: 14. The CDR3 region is CASTSNRGLAGSNEQFF. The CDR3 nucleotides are TGTGCCAGTACCTCTAACAGAGGACTAGCGGGAAGTAATGAGCAGTTCTTC. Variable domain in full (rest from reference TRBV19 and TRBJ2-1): DGGITQSPKYLFRKEGQNVTLSCEQNLNHDAMYWYRQDPGQGLRLIYYSQIVNDFQKGDIAEGYSVSREKKESFPLTVTSAQKNPTAFYLCASTSNRGLAGSNEQFFGPGTRLTVL.

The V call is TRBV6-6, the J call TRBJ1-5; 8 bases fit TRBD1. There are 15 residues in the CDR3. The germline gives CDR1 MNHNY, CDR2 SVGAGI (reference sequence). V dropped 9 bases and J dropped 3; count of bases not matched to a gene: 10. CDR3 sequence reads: CASHSQDRVNQPQHF. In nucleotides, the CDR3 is TGTGCCAGTCACTCCCAGGACAGGGTCAATCAGCCCCAGCATTTT.

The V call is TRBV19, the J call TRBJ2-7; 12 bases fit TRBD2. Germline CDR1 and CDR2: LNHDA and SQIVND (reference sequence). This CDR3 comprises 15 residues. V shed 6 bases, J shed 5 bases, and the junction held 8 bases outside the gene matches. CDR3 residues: CASSLLAGGPNEQYF. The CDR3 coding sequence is TGTGCCAGTAGCCTCCTAGCGGGAGGGCCTAACGAGCAGTACTTC.

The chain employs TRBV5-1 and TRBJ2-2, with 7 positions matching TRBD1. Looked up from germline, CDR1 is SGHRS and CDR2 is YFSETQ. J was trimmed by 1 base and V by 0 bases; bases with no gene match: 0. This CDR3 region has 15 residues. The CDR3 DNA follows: TGCGCCAGCAGCTTGGGACAGGGGAACACCGGGGAGCTGTTTTTT. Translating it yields CASSLGQGNTGELFF.

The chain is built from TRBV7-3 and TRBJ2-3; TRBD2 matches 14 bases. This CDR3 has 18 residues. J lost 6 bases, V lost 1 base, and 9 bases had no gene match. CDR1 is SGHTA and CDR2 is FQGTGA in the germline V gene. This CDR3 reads CASSLRTSGRTGGDTQYF. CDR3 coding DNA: TGTGCCAGCAGCTTAAGGACTAGCGGGAGGACCGGAGGGGATACGCAGTATTTT.

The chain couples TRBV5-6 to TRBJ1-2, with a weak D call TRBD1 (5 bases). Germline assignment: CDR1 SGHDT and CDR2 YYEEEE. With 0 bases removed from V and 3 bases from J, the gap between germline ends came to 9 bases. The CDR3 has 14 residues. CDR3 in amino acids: CASSLAATDYGYTF. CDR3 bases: TGTGCCAGCAGCTTGGCGGCGACAGACTATGGCTACACCTTC.

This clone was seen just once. The CDR3 sequence: CASSSDLRETQYF. The CDR3 nucleotides read TGTGCCAGCTCCTCCGACCTCAGGGAGACCCAGTACTTC. This chain connects TRBV2 to TRBJ2-5; D not certain. CDR1 and CDR2 from the germline V gene are SNHLY and FYNNEI. Trimming removed 8 bases at V and 5 bases at J, with 15 bases between. This CDR3 comprises 13 residues. The full variable domain, with the rest looked up from reference TRBV2 and TRBJ2-5, is EPEVTQTPSHQVTQMGQEVILRCVPISNHLYFYWYRQILGQKVEFLVSFYNNEISEKSEIFDDQFSVERPDGSNFTLKIRSTKLEDSAMYFCASSSDLRETQYFGPGTRLLVL.

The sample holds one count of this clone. CDR3 DNA sequence: TGTGCCAGCAGCGCCGTTACGCCTAGCTCTGGAAACACCATATATTTT. Residues: CASSAVTPSSGNTIYF. The V and J genes are TRBV9 and TRBJ1-3; unclear D gene. This CDR3 region has 16 residues. Germline V gene sequence: CDR1 SGDLS, CDR2 YYNGEE. V was cut by 3 bases and J by 0 bases, with 13 bases left in between.

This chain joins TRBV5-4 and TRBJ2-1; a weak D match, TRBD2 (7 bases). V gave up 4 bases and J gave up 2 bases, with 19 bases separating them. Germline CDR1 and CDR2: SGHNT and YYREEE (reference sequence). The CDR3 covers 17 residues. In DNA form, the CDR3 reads TGTGCCAGCAGCACCAAAGGGGGAGGGCTCACCTACAATGAGCAGTTCTTC. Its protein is CASSTKGGGLTYNEQFF.

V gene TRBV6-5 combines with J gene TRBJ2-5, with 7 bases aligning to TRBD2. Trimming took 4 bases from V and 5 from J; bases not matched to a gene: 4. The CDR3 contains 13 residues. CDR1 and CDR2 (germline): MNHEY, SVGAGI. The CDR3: CASSLGGDETQYF. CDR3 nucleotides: TGTGCCAGCAGTTTGGGAGGGGACGAGACCCAGTACTTC.

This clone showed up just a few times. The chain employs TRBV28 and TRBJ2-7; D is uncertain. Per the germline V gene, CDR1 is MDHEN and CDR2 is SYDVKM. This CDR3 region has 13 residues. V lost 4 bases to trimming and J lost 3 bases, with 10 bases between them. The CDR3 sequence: CASSSAANYEQYF. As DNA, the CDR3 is TGTGCCAGCAGTTCGGCGGCGAACTACGAGCAGTACTTC.

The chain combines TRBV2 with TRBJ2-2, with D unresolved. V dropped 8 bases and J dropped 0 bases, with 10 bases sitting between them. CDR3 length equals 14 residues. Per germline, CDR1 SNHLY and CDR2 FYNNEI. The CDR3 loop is CASSYSSNTGELFF. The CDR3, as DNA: TGTGCCAGCTCGTACTCCTCGAACACCGGGGAGCTGTTTTTT.

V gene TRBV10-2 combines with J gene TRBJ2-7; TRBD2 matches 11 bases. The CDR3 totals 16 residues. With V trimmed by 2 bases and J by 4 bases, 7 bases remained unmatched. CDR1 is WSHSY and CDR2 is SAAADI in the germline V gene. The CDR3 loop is CASSETPTSGAYEQYF. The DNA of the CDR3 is TGCGCCAGCAGTGAGACCCCGACTAGCGGGGCGTACGAGCAGTACTTC.

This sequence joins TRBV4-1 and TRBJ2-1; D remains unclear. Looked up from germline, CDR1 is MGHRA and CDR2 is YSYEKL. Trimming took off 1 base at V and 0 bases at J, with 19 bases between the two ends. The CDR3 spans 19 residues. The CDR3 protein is CASSQGLLRAIYSYNEQFF. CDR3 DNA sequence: TGCGCCAGCAGCCAAGGACTCTTGCGAGCGATTTACTCCTACAATGAGCAGTTCTTC.

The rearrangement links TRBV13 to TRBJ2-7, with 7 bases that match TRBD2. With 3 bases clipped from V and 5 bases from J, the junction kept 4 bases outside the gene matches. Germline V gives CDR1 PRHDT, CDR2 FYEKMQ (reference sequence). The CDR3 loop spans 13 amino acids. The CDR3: CASSLGGQDEQYF. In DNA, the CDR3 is TGTGCCAGCAGCTTGGGAGGGCAGGACGAGCAGTACTTC.

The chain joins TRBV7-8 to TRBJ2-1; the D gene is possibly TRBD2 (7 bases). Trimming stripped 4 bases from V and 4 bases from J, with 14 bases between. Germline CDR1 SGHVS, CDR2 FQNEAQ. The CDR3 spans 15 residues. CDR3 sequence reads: CASSSLEGGYNEQFF. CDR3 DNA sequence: TGTGCCAGCAGCTCCTTAGAGGGGGGGTACAATGAGCAGTTCTTC. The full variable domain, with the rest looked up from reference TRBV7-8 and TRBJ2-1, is GAGVSQSPRYKVAKRGQDVALRCDPISGHVSLFWYQQALGQGPEFLTYFQNEAQLDKSGLPSDRFFAERPEGSVSTLKIQRTQQEDSAVYLCASSSLEGGYNEQFFGPGTRLTVL.

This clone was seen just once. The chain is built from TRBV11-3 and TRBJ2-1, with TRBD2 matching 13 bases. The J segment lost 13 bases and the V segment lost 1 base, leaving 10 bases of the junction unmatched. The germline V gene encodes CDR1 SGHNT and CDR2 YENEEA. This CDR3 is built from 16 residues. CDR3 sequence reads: CASSLGSGLAGSDQFF. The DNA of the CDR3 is TGTGCCAGCAGCTTAGGATCGGGACTAGCGGGAAGTGACCAGTTCTTC.

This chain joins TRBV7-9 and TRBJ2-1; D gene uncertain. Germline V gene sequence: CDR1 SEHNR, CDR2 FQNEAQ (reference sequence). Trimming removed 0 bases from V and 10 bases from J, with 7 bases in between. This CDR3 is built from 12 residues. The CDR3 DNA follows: TGTGCCAGCAGCTTAGCTCCGGAGGAGCAGTTCTTC. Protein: CASSLAPEEQFF.

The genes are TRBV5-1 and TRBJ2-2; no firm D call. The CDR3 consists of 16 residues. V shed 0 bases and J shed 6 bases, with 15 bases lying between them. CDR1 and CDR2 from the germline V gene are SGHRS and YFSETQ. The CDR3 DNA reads TGCGCCAGCAGCTTGGATGGAGCCAATGAGCCCGGGGAGCTGTTTTTT. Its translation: CASSLDGANEPGELFF. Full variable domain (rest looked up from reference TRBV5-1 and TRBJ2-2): KAGVTQTPRYLIKTRGQQVTLSCSPISGHRSVSWYQQTPGQGLQFLFEYFSETQRNKGNFPGRFSGRQFSNSRSEMNVSTLELGDSALYLCASSLDGANEPGELFFGEGSRLTVL.